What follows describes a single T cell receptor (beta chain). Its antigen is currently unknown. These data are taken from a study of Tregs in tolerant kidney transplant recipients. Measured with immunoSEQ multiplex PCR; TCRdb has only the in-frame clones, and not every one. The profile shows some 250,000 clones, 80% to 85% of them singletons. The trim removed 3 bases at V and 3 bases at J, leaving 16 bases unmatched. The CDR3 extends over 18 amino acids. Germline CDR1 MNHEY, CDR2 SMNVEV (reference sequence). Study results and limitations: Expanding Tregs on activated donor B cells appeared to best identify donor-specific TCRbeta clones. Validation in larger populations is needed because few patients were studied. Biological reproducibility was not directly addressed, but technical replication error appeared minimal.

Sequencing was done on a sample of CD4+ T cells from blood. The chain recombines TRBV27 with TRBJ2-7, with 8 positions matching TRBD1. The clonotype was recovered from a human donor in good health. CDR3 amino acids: CASSFQDRAWGWVYEQYF. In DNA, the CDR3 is TGTGCCAGCAGTTTTCAGGACAGGGCCTGGGGTTGGGTCTACGAGCAGTACTTC.